The entry that follows covers one T cell receptor beta chain sequence. Only in-frame clones appear in the TCRdb table, and some are missing; sequencing was by immunoSEQ multiplex PCR. Here the sample spans 50,000 to 55,000 clones, about 84% being singletons. These data are taken from a study of blood T cell repertoires in COVID-19. Trimming took off 5 bases at V and 10 bases at J, with 23 bases between the two ends. The CDR3 totals 15 residues. Germline CDR1 and CDR2: MGHRA and YSYEKL. The clonotype was recovered from a woman older than 75 with acute or convalescent COVID-19. The gene calls are TRBV4-1 and TRBJ1-1; D uncertain. Material for sequencing was peripheral blood. CDR3 sequence reads: CASSAVDKVDLIAFF. CDR3 sequence (DNA): TGCGCCAGCAGCGCAGTCGATAAGGTGGACTTGATAGCTTTCTTT.